This TCR beta chain comes out of a study of shared clonotypes between healthy human individuals. Overall study: Each donor's CD8 memory used one plate, CD8 naive two, each CD4 subset three.

Each sorted subset replicate got 200 ng genomic DNA, tens of thousands of genomes. Data came from immunoSEQ multiplex PCR; TCRdb stores just in-frame clones and leaves some out. The data show roughly 2.4 million clones, approximately 94% seen once. Details on this clone: What it recognizes is unknown. Other DNA sequences in the sample encode the same CDR3.

General study points: Generally, estimated richness proved larger in naive subsets than it did in memory subsets. Sampling used blood alone; tissue repertoires probably differ.

The germline V and J ends were trimmed by 0 bases and 2 bases, with 8 bases remaining between them. The CDR3 sequence is 14 residues long. Germline CDR1 and CDR2: SGHRS and YFSETQ. The receptor was derived from a man aged 18 to 30 in good health. Sequencing input: naive CD4+ T cells sorted from blood. Subset reported: CD45RA+ positively selected. The rearrangement uses TRBV5-1 and TRBJ2-5; D gene unclear. The CDR3 bases are TGCGCCAGCAGCTTGGTTCTAGGACAAGAGACCCAGTACTTC. This gives the protein CASSLVLGQETQYF.